The 24 T cell receptor beta chains below all came from one sample that was sequenced in a study of OX40 agonist ivuxolimab in advanced cancers. Repertoires were generated with immunoSEQ multiplex PCR, while TCRdb's copy carries only in-frame clones and drops some. The sample holds some 87,000 clones; 90% are singletons and the top ten take roughly 1.5%. This material consisted of CD4+ or CD8+ T cells sorted from blood, taken in a trial of the OX40 agonist ivuxolimab. These receptor sequences come from an adult with an advanced solid tumor such as melanoma, head and neck, liver or kidney cancer.

The J gene is TRBJ2-3, the V gene TRBV7-9; D gene unclear. Germline CDR1 SEHNR, CDR2 FQNEAQ (reference sequence). CDR3 length equals 14 residues. Trimming shortened V by 3 bases and J by 1 base, and 8 bases separated the two germline ends. CDR3 region: CASSFSTGTDTQYF. CDR3 sequence (DNA): TGTGCCAGCAGCTTCTCAACTGGCACAGATACGCAGTATTTT.

This clone was seen only once. V usage is TRBV4-2 and J usage is TRBJ1-2, with D unclear. CDR1 and CDR2 (germline): LGHNA, YNFKEQ. The CDR3 spans 14 residues. V gave up 4 bases and J gave up 2 bases, with 11 bases separating them. The CDR3 sequence is CASSRGPENYGYTF. Written as DNA, the CDR3 is TGTGCCAGCAGCCGTGGACCGGAGAACTATGGCTACACCTTC.

The CDR3 spells CACRQGAGYEQFF. The CDR3 bases are TGTGCCTGTCGACAGGGGGCGGGCTATGAGCAGTTCTTC. The V gene is TRBV30, the J gene TRBJ2-1; TRBD1 matches 10 bases. Germline CDR1 is GTSNPN and CDR2 is SVGIG (reference sequence). The CDR3 is 13 residues long. V was clipped by 6 bases and J by 8 bases; unmatched bases: 7.

The chain is built from TRBV7-2 and TRBJ1-3; D is undetermined. Trimming pared 4 bases from V and 4 bases from J, leaving 8 bases between. Germline V lookup: CDR1 SGHTA, CDR2 FQGNSA. CDR3 length: 13 residues. The CDR3 DNA is TGTGCCAGCAGCTGGGATTTAGGAAACACCATATATTTT. Residues: CASSWDLGNTIYF.

The CDR3, as DNA: TGTGCCAGCAGCTTGGGGGGAGGGCCGTTCGAGCAGTACTTC. Amino acids: CASSLGGGPFEQYF. The V and J genes are TRBV7-3 and TRBJ2-7; TRBD2 matches 7 bases. With V trimmed by 3 bases and J by 6 bases, 8 bases remained unmatched. The CDR3 spans 14 residues. Germline V gene sequence: CDR1 SGHTA, CDR2 FQGTGA.

This sequence joins TRBV21-1 and TRBJ1-1. TRBV21-1 is assigned pseudogene status. The CDR3 contains 15 residues. CDR3 residues: CASSKVGGRCGEAFF. The CDR3 coding sequence is TGTGCCAGCAGCAAAGTTGGGGGGCGATGTGGTGAAGCTTTCTTT.

This sequence joins TRBV21-1 and TRBJ1-6; whether TRBD1, the table's D call, matches the DNA was not checked. TRBV21-1 is given as a pseudogene. CDR3 size: 16 residues. The CDR3 DNA is TGTGCCAGCAGCTCGTCGCCGGGACAGAATAATTCACCCCTCCACTTT. This encodes CASSSSPGQNNSPLHF.

The J gene is TRBJ2-3, the V gene TRBV19, with D perhaps matching TRBD2 (6 bases). The germline V gene has CDR1 LNHDA and CDR2 SQIVND (reference sequence). V dropped 3 bases and J dropped 6 bases, with 10 bases sitting between them. The CDR3 spans 13 residues. CDR3 nucleotide sequence: TGTGCCAGTAGTATCCGGCTAGCGGATACGCAGTATTTT. It is translated as CASSIRLADTQYF.

The rearrangement joins TRBV11-1 to TRBJ1-2, with D possibly matching TRBD1 (6 bases). V shed 6 bases and J shed 5 bases, with 16 bases lying between them. The CDR3 contains 14 residues. Germline CDR1 is SGHAT and CDR2 is FQDESV (reference sequence). The CDR3 DNA sequence: TGTGCCAGCAGTTTGTTATCAGGACAGTATGGCTACACCTTC. Translating gives CASSLLSGQYGYTF.

The J gene is TRBJ2-7, the V gene TRBV18; D is ambiguous. This CDR3 region has 14 residues. CDR1 is KGHSH and CDR2 is LQKENI in the germline V gene. The V and J ends lost 5 bases and 0 bases respectively, with 11 bases between them. In DNA, the CDR3 is TGTGCCAGCTCAGGTTCCGAGAGCTCCTACGAGCAGTACTTC. It encodes CASSGSESSYEQYF.

The chain employs TRBV5-1 and TRBJ2-1; D possibly uses TRBD1 or TRBD2 (5 bases each). The CDR3 contains 15 residues. Germline assignment: CDR1 SGHRS and CDR2 YFSETQ. V was shortened by 4 bases and J by 4 bases, with 15 bases between the two germline ends. The CDR3 protein is CASSVGDDLYNEQFF. DNA for the CDR3: TGCGCCAGCAGCGTGGGGGACGATTTGTACAATGAGCAGTTCTTC.

V gene TRBV11-3 combines with J gene TRBJ2-3; 10 nucleotides match TRBD2. Per the germline V gene, CDR1 is SGHNT and CDR2 is YENEEA. CDR3 length equals 16 residues. V was pared by 3 bases and J by 2 bases, with 5 bases of the junction left unmatched. The CDR3 nucleotides read TGTGCCAGCAGCTTGTTTAGCGGGAGGTCCACAGATACGCAGTATTTT. It encodes CASSLFSGRSTDTQYF. The whole variable domain, filled in from reference TRBV11-3 and TRBJ2-3, reads EAGVVQSPRYKIIEKKQPVAFWCNPISGHNTLYWYLQNLGQGPELLIRYENEEAVDDSQLPKDRFSAERLKGVDSTLKIQPAELGDSAVYLCASSLFSGRSTDTQYFGPGTRLTVL.

V is TRBV10-1 and J is TRBJ2-7; possibly TRBD1 for D (6 bases). Per germline, CDR1 WNHNN and CDR2 SYGVQD (reference sequence). The V and J ends lost 6 bases and 5 bases respectively, with 23 bases between them. This CDR3 region has 16 residues. CDR3 sequence reads: CASSRDRSSIAHEQYF. CDR3 nucleotides: TGCGCCAGCAGCCGCGACAGGTCCTCTATCGCCCACGAGCAGTACTTC.

The V call is TRBV30, the J call TRBJ1-1, with D maybe TRBD1 (5 bases). This CDR3 region has 14 residues. Trimming took off 3 bases at V and 1 base at J, with 12 bases between the two ends. Germline V gene data show CDR1 as GTSNPN and CDR2 as SVGIG (reference sequence). The chain's CDR3 is CAWRGGGANTEAFF. The CDR3 bases are TGTGCCTGGAGGGGGGGTGGAGCGAACACTGAAGCTTTCTTT.

The chain employs TRBV6-5 and TRBJ2-7, with D perhaps matching TRBD1 (6 bases). The V gene lost 3 bases and the J gene lost 4 bases, with 16 bases spanning the gap. CDR3 length: 15 residues. Germline assignment: CDR1 MNHEY and CDR2 SVGAGI. The CDR3: CASSYTRDTGYEQYF. CDR3 sequence (DNA): TGTGCCAGCAGTTATACTCGGGACACTGGATACGAGCAGTACTTC.

This clone was seen a single time. The rearrangement links TRBV4-1 to TRBJ2-1; 9 bases fit TRBD1. Germline CDR1 MGHRA, CDR2 YSYEKL. Trimming removed 3 bases from V and 6 bases from J; junction bases left unmatched: 6. This CDR3 has 15 amino acids. The CDR3 DNA sequence: TGCGCCAGCAGCCATACAGGGGGCTCGGGCAATGAGCAGTTCTTC. This gives the protein CASSHTGGSGNEQFF.

The J gene is TRBJ2-3, the V gene TRBV7-2; unclear D gene. The V gene's germline CDR1 is SGHTA and CDR2 FQGNSA. V gave up 1 base and J gave up 6 bases, with 17 bases separating them. The CDR3 loop spans 16 amino acids. The CDR3 DNA reads as TGTGCCAGCAGCTTAGGGGGTGCGGCCGAGGTGGATACGCAGTATTTT. Encoded protein: CASSLGGAAEVDTQYF.

The rearrangement uses TRBV9 and TRBJ2-7; 9 bases agree with TRBD1. The CDR3 contains 15 residues. Per germline, CDR1 SGDLS and CDR2 YYNGEE. V lost 4 bases, J lost 1 base, and 6 bases stayed unmatched. CDR3 sequence (DNA): TGTGCCAGCAGCAGACGGACAGGGGCGTCCTACGAGCAGTACTTC. Translated, it gives CASSRRTGASYEQYF.

V usage is TRBV4-2 and J usage is TRBJ2-7; TRBD2 agrees at 13 bases. This CDR3 is built from 15 residues. Germline assignment: CDR1 LGHNA and CDR2 YNFKEQ. The ends lost 4 bases at V and 4 bases at J; junction bases unmatched: 4. The DNA of the CDR3 is TGTGCCAGCAGCCGGAGGACTAGCGGGAGTTACGAGCAGTACTTC. It yields the protein CASSRRTSGSYEQYF.

This chain links TRBV28 with TRBJ2-1; unclear D gene. Trimming removed 6 bases from V and 2 bases from J, with 8 bases in between. CDR3 length: 13 amino acids. The germline V gene encodes CDR1 MDHEN and CDR2 SYDVKM. The CDR3 reads CASSAWTYNEQFF. The CDR3 coding sequence is TGTGCCAGCAGCGCCTGGACCTACAATGAGCAGTTCTTC. The whole variable domain, filled in from reference TRBV28 and TRBJ2-1, reads DVKVTQSSRYLVKRTGEKVFLECVQDMDHENMFWYRQDPGLGLRLIYFSYDVKMKEKGDIPEGYSVSREKKERFSLILESASTNQTSMYLCASSAWTYNEQFFGPGTRLTVL.

This sequence joins TRBV7-6 and TRBJ1-4, with 11 bases fitting TRBD1. This CDR3 has 15 residues. CDR1 and CDR2 (germline): SGHVS, FNYEAQ. Losses at the gene ends were 5 bases for V and 8 bases for J; bases not matched to a gene: 7. In DNA form, the CDR3 reads TGTGCCAGCAGCCCCCGGACAGGGGGCGGCGAAAAACTGTTTTTT. Residues: CASSPRTGGGEKLFF.

The J gene is TRBJ2-1, the V gene TRBV5-4, with a tentative D call TRBD2 (6 bases). Germline assignment: CDR1 SGHNT and CDR2 YYREEE (reference sequence). V was cut by 4 bases and J by 10 bases, with 15 bases left in between. The CDR3 spans 13 residues. CDR3 amino acids: CASSPGTLGEQFF. The CDR3 DNA sequence: TGTGCCAGCAGCCCAGGGACTCTGGGAGAGCAGTTCTTC.

For the CDR3, the DNA is TGTGCCTGGAGCGTCGGACAGGGGGTTAAAGGCTACACCTTC. It codes for CAWSVGQGVKGYTF. The chain combines TRBV30 with TRBJ1-2; 10 bases are a match to TRBD1. CDR3 length equals 14 residues. Germline CDR1 is GTSNPN and CDR2 is SVGIG (reference sequence). V gave up 3 bases and J gave up 8 bases; unmatched junction bases: 9.

Points on this clone: One end of the junction does not line up with germline, which may come from a read error. The genes are TRBV7-2 and TRBJ1-3; tentatively, D is TRBD1 (6 bases). The CDR3 consists of 15 residues. Germline V gene sequence: CDR1 SGHTA, CDR2 FQGNSA. CDR3 sequence (DNA): TGTGCCAGCAGCTCGCAAACAGGGTCTGGAGACACCATATATTTT. Translation: CASSSQTGSGDTIYF.